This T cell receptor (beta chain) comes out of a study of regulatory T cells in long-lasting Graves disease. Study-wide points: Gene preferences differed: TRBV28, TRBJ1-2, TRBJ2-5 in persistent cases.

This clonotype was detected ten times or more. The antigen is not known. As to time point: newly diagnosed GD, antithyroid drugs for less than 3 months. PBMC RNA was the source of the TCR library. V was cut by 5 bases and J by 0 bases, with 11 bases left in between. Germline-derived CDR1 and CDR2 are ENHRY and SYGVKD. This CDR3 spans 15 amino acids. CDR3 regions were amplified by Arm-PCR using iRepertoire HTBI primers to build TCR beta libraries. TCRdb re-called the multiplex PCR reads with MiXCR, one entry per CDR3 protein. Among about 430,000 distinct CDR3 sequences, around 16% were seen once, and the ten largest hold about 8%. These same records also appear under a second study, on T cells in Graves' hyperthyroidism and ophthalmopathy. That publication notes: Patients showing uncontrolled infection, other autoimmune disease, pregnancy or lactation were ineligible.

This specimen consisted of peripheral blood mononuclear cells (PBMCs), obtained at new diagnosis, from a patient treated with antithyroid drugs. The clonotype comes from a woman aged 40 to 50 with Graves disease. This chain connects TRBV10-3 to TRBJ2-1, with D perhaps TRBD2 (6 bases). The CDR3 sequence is CAISLADSSYNEQFF. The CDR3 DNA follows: TGTGCCATCAGTTTAGCGGATAGCTCCTACAATGAGCAGTTCTTC.